Shown below are 18 T cell receptor beta chains from a single sample sequenced in a study of T-cell reconstitution after alpha-beta-depleted transplantation in children. This sample's TCRbeta library carried unique molecular identifier barcodes. TCRdb reanalysed the PCR reads using MiXCR and keeps one entry per CDR3 protein. Here the sample spans 95,000 to 150,000 distinct CDR3 sequences, roughly 23% being singletons. Here the sequenced sample was PBMCs, mostly from graft donor cells, taken 180 days after TCRalphabeta/CD19-depleted stem cell transplant. These receptors all stem from a male patient under 10 years old who had a stem cell transplant for chronic granulomatous disease, so the T cells may come from the graft donor.

The chain combines TRBV7-8 with TRBJ1-5; 8 bases are shared with TRBD1. The CDR3 is 18 residues long. The ends lost 4 bases at V and 4 bases at J; junction bases unmatched: 15. Germline CDR1 reads SGHVS; CDR2 reads FQNEAQ. CDR3 in amino acids: CASSSRTGLSLGNQPQHF. The CDR3 region has the DNA TGTGCCAGCAGCTCCCGGACAGGGCTAAGCTTAGGAAATCAGCCCCAGCATTTT. Combining the CDR3 with reference TRBV7-8 and TRBJ1-5 gives the whole variable domain GAGVSQSPRYKVAKRGQDVALRCDPISGHVSLFWYQQALGQGPEFLTYFQNEAQLDKSGLPSDRFFAERPEGSVSTLKIQRTQQEDSAVYLCASSSRTGLSLGNQPQHFGDGTRLSIL.

This clonotype has a count of ten or more. The rearrangement uses TRBV12-3 or TRBV12-4 and TRBJ2-1; TRBD2 agrees at 10 bases. V lost 5 bases to trimming and J lost 13 bases; unmatched junction nucleotides: 5. The CDR3 consists of 12 residues. CDR3 in amino acids: CASSLGLATQFF. The CDR3 DNA sequence: TGTGCCAGCAGTCTGGGACTAGCGACCCAGTTCTTC.

Ten or more counts support this clonotype. This chain joins TRBV20-1 and TRBJ1-6; the D gene is possibly TRBD1 (6 bases). V was trimmed by 5 bases and J by 7 bases, leaving 15 bases between them. Germline CDR1 is DFQATT and CDR2 is SNEGSKA (reference sequence). This CDR3 region has 14 residues. In DNA, the CDR3 is TGCAGTGCTCGGACATCTCAGGGGAATTCACCCCTCCACTTT. It is translated as CSARTSQGNSPLHF.

In the case of this clonotype: Possible read error: a much larger clone is one base away. The chain has TRBV27 and TRBJ1-6, with 9 bases fitting TRBD1. Germline V gives CDR1 MNHEY, CDR2 SMNVEV (reference sequence). The CDR3 consists of 14 residues. The V and J ends lost 7 bases and 9 bases, in that order; junction bases with no gene match: 7. The CDR3 is CASTLDRGSSPLHF. In DNA form, the CDR3 reads TGTGCCAGCACTCTCGACAGGGGGAGTTCACCCCTCCACTTT.

This clonotype has ten or more counts. The chain carries TRBV29-1 and TRBJ2-1; 11 bases align to TRBD1. The CDR3 totals 16 residues. Germline trimming cut 0 bases from V and 6 bases from J; bases unmatched to any gene: 7. Per the germline V gene, CDR1 is SQVTM and CDR2 is ANQGSEA. The CDR3 protein is CSVEDPGTGGGNEQFF. CDR3 DNA: TGCAGCGTTGAAGATCCTGGGACAGGGGGGGGCAATGAGCAGTTCTTC.

This clonotype was seen once. The chain carries TRBV5-1 and TRBJ2-5; 14 bases are shared with TRBD2. The CDR3 totals 18 residues. Looked up from germline, CDR1 is SGHRS and CDR2 is YFSETQ. Trimming removed 0 bases from V and 4 bases from J; junction bases left unmatched: 8. CDR3 in DNA: TGCGCCAGCAGCTTGGGTCGGACTAGCGGGAGGATTGGAGAGACCCAGTACTTC. Residues: CASSLGRTSGRIGETQYF.

The sample holds many counts of this clonotype. The rearrangement joins TRBV12-3 or TRBV12-4 to TRBJ2-1; D not resolved. This CDR3 is 13 amino acids long. The germline V and J ends were trimmed by 2 bases and 10 bases, with 12 bases remaining between them. CDR3 protein: CASSLSLGGEQFF. The CDR3 nucleotides read TGTGCCAGCAGTTTAAGTCTGGGTGGGGAGCAGTTCTTC.

The CDR3 is CASTLELAGGPDEQFF. The CDR3 nucleotides read TGTGCCAGCACCTTAGAGCTAGCGGGAGGGCCGGATGAGCAGTTCTTC. The chain uses TRBV12-3 or TRBV12-4 and TRBJ2-1, with TRBD2 identical over 12 bases. The length of the CDR3 is 16 residues. The V and J ends lost 7 bases and 8 bases, in that order; junction bases with no gene match: 12.

This clonotype was counted at least ten times. J is TRBJ2-1 and V is TRBV9, with a possible D match to TRBD1 (6 bases). From germline, CDR1 is SGDLS and CDR2 YYNGEE. With 3 bases removed from V and 2 bases from J, the gap between germline ends came to 12 bases. This CDR3 is built from 15 residues. CDR3 amino acids: CASSARDIPYNEQFF. CDR3 nucleotide sequence: TGTGCCAGCAGCGCCCGGGACATCCCCTACAATGAGCAGTTCTTC.

This clonotype appeared a few times. This chain links TRBV7-2 with TRBJ1-2, with D tentatively TRBD1 (5 bases). From germline, CDR1 is SGHTA and CDR2 FQGNSA. The ends were cut back, 5 bases at V and 3 bases at J, with 16 bases in the middle. The CDR3 has 15 residues. The CDR3 here is CASSPRSREDYGYTF. DNA for the CDR3: TGTGCCAGCAGCCCCCGTAGCAGGGAGGACTATGGCTACACCTTC.

This clonotype was seen repeatedly, ten times or more. This chain connects TRBV20-1 to TRBJ2-7, with 15 bases identical to TRBD2. In germline, CDR1 is DFQATT, CDR2 SNEGSKA (reference sequence). V shed 3 bases, J shed 7 bases, and the junction held 4 bases outside the gene matches. The CDR3 extends over 14 amino acids. Here the CDR3 DNA reads TGCAGTGCTAGTTTTGGGACTAGCGGGAGGGAGCAGTACTTC. Its protein product is CSASFGTSGREQYF.

In its sample, this clonotype was seen once. This chain's CDR3 is CASSLAPGRVSHGYTF. The CDR3 DNA sequence: TGTGCCAGCAGCTTAGCGCCGGGCAGGGTTTCTCATGGCTACACCTTC. The V gene is TRBV7-2, the J gene TRBJ1-2; D is perhaps TRBD1 (5 bases). Germline V gene data show CDR1 as SGHTA and CDR2 as FQGNSA. Trimming shortened V by 0 bases and J by 6 bases, and 17 bases separated the two germline ends. The length of the CDR3 is 16 residues.

This clonotype was counted a few times. The chain couples TRBV12-3 or TRBV12-4 to TRBJ2-4; D call uncertain. The CDR3 consists of 12 residues. Trimming took 5 bases from V and 7 from J, leaving 9 bases between them. The CDR3 region is CASSRIRNIQYF. In DNA form, the CDR3 reads TGTGCCAGCAGTCGCATACGGAACATTCAGTACTTC.

This clonotype was picked up a small number of times. The CDR3 sequence: CASNFWGQSTDTQYF. The DNA for the CDR3 is TGTGCCAGCAACTTTTGGGGGCAGAGCACAGATACGCAGTATTTT. This rearrangement joins TRBV6-1 to TRBJ2-3; D is perhaps TRBD1 (6 bases). CDR1 and CDR2 from the germline V gene are MNHNS and SASEGT. The length of the CDR3 is 15 residues. Trimming took 7 bases from V and 0 from J, leaving 14 bases between them.

The chain carries TRBV12-3 or TRBV12-4 and TRBJ2-5, with a tentative D call TRBD1 (5 bases). The CDR3 consists of 14 residues. Trimming cost V 3 bases and J 1 base, with 9 bases left between them. CDR3 residues: CASSFKDTQETQYF. Here the CDR3 DNA reads TGTGCCAGCAGTTTCAAGGACACCCAAGAGACCCAGTACTTC.

Many counts were recorded for this clonotype. This rearrangement joins TRBV27 to TRBJ2-1; D perhaps matches TRBD1 (7 bases). CDR1 and CDR2 from the germline V gene are MNHEY and SMNVEV (reference sequence). This CDR3 region has 15 residues. Trimming removed 5 bases at V and 4 bases at J, with 15 bases between. CDR3 nucleotides: TGTGCCAGCAGTATGGGGGCAGGGGGGTACAATGAGCAGTTCTTC. Protein: CASSMGAGGYNEQFF.

Many counts were recorded for this clonotype. The chain combines TRBV5-1 with TRBJ2-2; D gene unclear. Between the trimmed V and J ends, which lost 7 bases and 1 base, there was a span of 14 bases. The CDR3 is made up of 15 amino acids. CDR1 and CDR2 from the germline V gene are SGHRS and YFSETQ. The CDR3 region has the DNA TGCGCCAGCCATTCGAGTGGCGGGAACACCGGGGAGCTGTTTTTT. Translated: CASHSSGGNTGELFF.

This clonotype showed up many times. The genes are TRBV20-1 and TRBJ2-4; 7 bases match TRBD2. The CDR3 contains 15 residues. V shed 5 bases, J shed 6 bases, and the junction held 13 bases outside the gene matches. The germline gives CDR1 DFQATT, CDR2 SNEGSKA (reference sequence). This chain's CDR3 is CSARPREDARNIQYF. The DNA for the CDR3 is TGCAGTGCTCGCCCTCGGGAGGATGCGAGAAACATTCAGTACTTC.